These 20 T cell receptor beta chains share one sample of origin, sequenced in a study of shared clonotypes between healthy human individuals. Data came from immunoSEQ multiplex PCR; TCRdb stores just in-frame clones and leaves some out. The data contain some 470,000 clones, 76% of them singletons. Sequencing was performed on PBMCs. The receptors come from a woman aged 40 to 49 in good health. Some clones in this sample may be carry-over from other donors' samples.

The V call is TRBV4-3, the J call TRBJ2-5, with D perhaps TRBD2 (6 bases). CDR1 and CDR2 from the germline V gene are LGHNA and YSLEER. The CDR3 loop spans 16 amino acids. Trimming left V 6 bases short and J 2 bases short, with 19 bases between. CDR3 residues: CASSKSGWRQQETQYF. The CDR3, as DNA: TGCGCCAGCAGTAAAAGCGGGTGGCGTCAGCAAGAGACCCAGTACTTC.

This clone occurred a few times. The genes are TRBV5-4 and TRBJ2-1; D is possibly TRBD1 (6 bases). V shed 5 bases and J shed 4 bases, with 19 bases lying between them. CDR1 and CDR2 (germline): SGHNT, YYREEE (reference sequence). The length of the CDR3 is 16 residues. Here the CDR3 DNA reads TGTGCCAGCAGTCCCCAGGCAGGGGACCTATACAATGAGCAGTTCTTC. Protein sequence: CASSPQAGDLYNEQFF.

This clone was counted between two and nine times. This sequence joins TRBV19 and TRBJ1-5; D is uncertain. The CDR3 sequence is 14 residues long. Deletions cut 4 bases from V and 6 bases from J, with 13 bases between. From germline, CDR1 is LNHDA and CDR2 SQIVND (reference sequence). CDR3 bases: TGTGCCAGTAGTAATTGGGGTAATAGTCAGCCCCAGCATTTT. Amino acids: CASSNWGNSQPQHF.

This chain links TRBV7-9 with TRBJ2-1; D remains ambiguous. Trimming took off 2 bases at V and 5 bases at J, with 10 bases between the two ends. The CDR3 is made up of 14 amino acids. Germline-derived CDR1 and CDR2 are SEHNR and FQNEAQ (reference sequence). CDR3 sequence (DNA): TGTGCCAGCAGCTTACGCCCAGAACACAATGAGCAGTTCTTC. Translated: CASSLRPEHNEQFF.

The chain is built from TRBV30 and TRBJ1-5; D perhaps matches TRBD1 (5 bases). In germline, CDR1 is GTSNPN, CDR2 SVGIG (reference sequence). Trimming left V 1 base short and J 7 bases short, with 11 bases between. This CDR3 spans 13 amino acids. The CDR3 loop is CAWSGGLGQPQHF. The CDR3 DNA reads as TGTGCCTGGAGTGGGGGCCTCGGCCAGCCCCAGCATTTT.

The V gene is TRBV5-1, the J gene TRBJ2-5, with 9 positions matching TRBD1. This CDR3 is 16 amino acids long. Losses at the gene ends were 0 bases for V and 2 bases for J; bases not matched to a gene: 5. The germline V gene has CDR1 SGHRS and CDR2 YFSETQ. The CDR3 reads CASSLDPGQGQETQYF. CDR3 bases: TGCGCCAGCAGCTTGGACCCTGGACAGGGGCAAGAGACCCAGTACTTC.

Worth noting for this clone: Other nucleotide sequences from this sample produce the same CDR3. The chain recombines TRBV10-3 with TRBJ2-2; 10 nucleotides line up with TRBD2. Looked up from germline, CDR1 is ENHRY and CDR2 is SYGVKD. The CDR3 loop spans 15 amino acids. V gave up 6 bases and J gave up 5 bases; unmatched junction bases: 6. The CDR3 loop reads CAIRGLAGDTGELFF. The CDR3 region has the DNA TGTGCCATCAGGGGGCTAGCGGGAGATACCGGGGAGCTGTTTTTT.

This clone was detected a few times. This rearrangement joins TRBV5-4 to TRBJ1-2; tentative D call: TRBD1 (5 bases). Germline assignment: CDR1 SGHNT and CDR2 YYREEE (reference sequence). CDR3 length equals 15 residues. V was clipped by 3 bases and J by 6 bases, with 18 bases between them. CDR3 sequence (DNA): TGTGCCAGCAGCTCGGCCCGGACACGCGAGGATGGCTACACCTTC. Its protein is CASSSARTREDGYTF.

The rearrangement joins TRBV28 to TRBJ2-1, with D perhaps TRBD2 (6 bases). V shed 9 bases and J shed 0 bases, with 12 bases lying between them. This CDR3 contains 14 residues. Per the germline V gene, CDR1 is MDHEN and CDR2 is SYDVKM. The CDR3 bases are TGTGCCAGTCGGGACTCCCTCTCCTACAATGAGCAGTTCTTC. It specifies CASRDSLSYNEQFF.

V and J are TRBV6-5 and TRBJ2-7; D is unclear. Per the germline V gene, CDR1 is MNHEY and CDR2 is SVGAGI. The V gene lost 2 bases and the J gene lost 4 bases, with 3 bases spanning the gap. The CDR3 contains 11 residues. CDR3 sequence: CASSYQYEQYF. The CDR3 nucleotides are TGTGCCAGCAGTTACCAATACGAGCAGTACTTC.

The genes are TRBV4-2 and TRBJ2-7; tentative D call: TRBD2 (6 bases). The V and J ends lost 4 bases and 5 bases respectively, with 12 bases between them. This CDR3 region has 13 residues. Germline V gene sequence: CDR1 LGHNA, CDR2 YNFKEQ. The DNA of the CDR3 is TGTGCCAGCAGCCCTCGCTGGGGGGACGAGCAGTACTTC. Translating gives CASSPRWGDEQYF.

The chain carries TRBV7-2 and TRBJ2-3; 7 nucleotides align to TRBD1. Germline trimming cut 4 bases from V and 11 bases from J; bases unmatched to any gene: 6. This CDR3 has 12 residues. The germline gives CDR1 SGHTA, CDR2 FQGNSA. For the CDR3, the DNA is TGTGCCAGCAGCTCCACAGGGGTTAAGCAGTATTTT. Its translation: CASSSTGVKQYF.

This rearrangement joins TRBV14 to TRBJ1-2, with TRBD1 matching 10 bases. Germline trimming cut 1 base from V and 13 bases from J; bases unmatched to any gene: 15. In germline, CDR1 is SGHDN, CDR2 FVKESK. The CDR3 runs 16 residues. This CDR3 reads CASSQGPGQGVWGRTF. The CDR3 nucleotides are TGTGCCAGCAGCCAAGGCCCAGGACAGGGGGTATGGGGCCGCACCTTC.

The chain links TRBV29-1 to TRBJ2-7; tentative D call: TRBD1 (5 bases). Between the trimmed V and J ends, which lost 2 bases and 3 bases, there was a span of 8 bases. The germline CDR1 and CDR2 sequences are SQVTM and ANQGSEA. CDR3 size: 12 residues. CDR3 amino acids: CSVEFQGYEQYF. Here the CDR3 DNA reads TGCAGCGTTGAATTCCAGGGCTACGAGCAGTACTTC.

This clone was found a few times. This chain links TRBV7-2 with TRBJ1-5; no firm D call. With 5 bases removed from V and 2 bases from J, the gap between germline ends came to 7 bases. Germline-derived CDR1 and CDR2 are SGHTA and FQGNSA. CDR3 length: 13 amino acids. The CDR3 sequence is CASSVRGNQPQHF. The CDR3 nucleotides read TGTGCCAGCAGCGTAAGGGGCAATCAGCCCCAGCATTTT.

The rearrangement joins TRBV19 to TRBJ1-5; D is uncertain. The CDR3 is 13 residues long. CDR1 and CDR2 (germline): LNHDA, SQIVND (reference sequence). The V gene lost 5 bases and the J gene lost 6 bases, with 11 bases spanning the gap. CDR3 sequence reads: CASSEQYGQPQHF. CDR3 DNA sequence: TGTGCCAGTAGTGAACAGTATGGTCAGCCCCAGCATTTT.

V usage is TRBV27 and J usage is TRBJ1-2, with D unclear. V was cut by 0 bases and J by 6 bases, with 11 bases left in between. CDR1 and CDR2 from the germline V gene are MNHEY and SMNVEV (reference sequence). The CDR3 consists of 14 residues. The CDR3 loop reads CASSLSSRNNGYTF. The CDR3 nucleotides are TGTGCCAGCAGTTTATCGTCCAGGAATAATGGCTACACCTTC.

Points on this clone: Different DNA sequences within this sample yield the same CDR3. This CDR3 reads CASSLDRVGNTIYF. In DNA form, the CDR3 reads TGTGCCAGCAGCTTAGATCGGGTGGGAAACACCATATATTTT. The V call is TRBV11-2, the J call TRBJ1-3; D call uncertain. There are 14 residues in the CDR3. The ends were cut back, 0 bases at V and 4 bases at J, with 7 bases in the middle. Germline CDR1 SGHAT, CDR2 FQNNGV. Full variable domain (remainder filled in from reference TRBV11-2 and TRBJ1-3): EAGVAQSPRYKIIEKRQSVAFWCNPISGHATLYWYQQILGQGPKLLIQFQNNGVVDDSQLPKDRFSAERLKGVDSTLKIQPAKLEDSAVYLCASSLDRVGNTIYFGEGSWLTVV.

The V and J genes are TRBV28 and TRBJ2-4, with 11 bases aligning to TRBD2. The CDR3 is made up of 16 amino acids. The J segment lost 8 bases and the V segment lost 4 bases, leaving 10 bases of the junction unmatched. Germline V gene lookup returns CDR1 MDHEN and CDR2 SYDVKM. The CDR3 spells CASSSHTSGSMYIQYF. As DNA, the CDR3 is TGTGCCAGCAGTTCCCATACTAGCGGGAGCATGTACATTCAGTACTTC.

This clone was found a few times. The chain recombines TRBV7-8 with TRBJ2-7, with unresolved D. Trimming took off 6 bases at V and 0 bases at J, with 9 bases between the two ends. The CDR3 has 13 amino acids. Germline lookup yields CDR1 SGHVS and CDR2 FQNEAQ. The CDR3 sequence: CASSGLSSYEQYF. The CDR3 nucleotides read TGTGCCAGCAGTGGCCTCAGCTCCTACGAGCAGTACTTC. The full variable domain, rest sourced from reference TRBV7-8 and TRBJ2-7, is GAGVSQSPRYKVAKRGQDVALRCDPISGHVSLFWYQQALGQGPEFLTYFQNEAQLDKSGLPSDRFFAERPEGSVSTLKIQRTQQEDSAVYLCASSGLSSYEQYFGPGTRLTVT.